What follows are 27 T cell receptor beta chains derived from one specimen sequenced in a study of CD8+CD57+ T cells in acquired aplastic anemia. Investigators profiled TCR beta VDJ and CDR3 from genomic DNA template. Via MiXCR, TCRdb re-called the reads, giving one row per CDR3 protein. Of 400,000 to 450,000 distinct CDR3 sequences in the sample, about two thirds were seen once. Sequenced sample: sorted CD4+, CD8+, or CD8+CD57+ T cells (not recorded which) from PBMCs. Receptor source: a human donor in good health, serving as a control.

This clonotype appeared many times. The chain links TRBV29-1 to TRBJ1-3; 7 bases are a match to TRBD1. The length of the CDR3 is 13 residues. Trimming cost V 2 bases and J 4 bases; bases outside gene matches: 2. Germline CDR1 reads SQVTM; CDR2 reads ANQGSEA. Here the CDR3 DNA reads TGCAGCGTTGAAAGGGGGCAAGGAAACACCATATATTTT. The encoded protein is CSVERGQGNTIYF.

This clonotype was seen a handful of times. This chain joins TRBV10-3 and TRBJ1-1; D unresolved. V lost 2 bases and J lost 1, with 5 bases in between. Germline values: CDR1 ENHRY, CDR2 SYGVKD. The CDR3 sequence is 13 residues long. CDR3 DNA: TGTGCCATCAGTGAGAGGGAGAACACTGAAGCTTTCTTT. Amino acids: CAISERENTEAFF.

This clonotype appeared once. Here the CDR3 omits its conserved ending phenylalanine or tryptophan, so a read error is the likely source. Because the CDR3's place on the DNA is in doubt, the DNA is left out and the CDR3 is given as listed by TCRdb. The chain carries TRBV7-2 and TRBJ1-2. The V gene's germline CDR1 is SGHTA and CDR2 FQGNSA. With termini counted, the CDR3 has 13 amino acids. The chain's CDR3 is CASSLGLAINYTY.

The chain is built from TRBV7-3 and TRBJ1-1; TRBD1 might be the D (6 bases). The CDR3 runs to 16 residues. Germline CDR1 SGHTA, CDR2 FQGTGA. V was shortened by 2 bases and J by 11 bases, with 24 bases between the two germline ends. The CDR3 DNA follows: TGTGCCAGCAGCTTAGTGGCGGGGGCCCCGGATACGCAGGCTTTCTTT. This encodes CASSLVAGAPDTQAFF.

In regard to this clonotype: At one end the junction does not follow the germline gene, possibly because of a read error. This chain uses TRBV7-9 with TRBJ2-5, with D uncertain. The CDR3 covers 16 residues. From germline, CDR1 is SEHNR and CDR2 FQNEAQ (reference sequence). CDR3 sequence reads: CASSLAFQRPQVTQYF. CDR3 nucleotide sequence: TGTGCCAGCAGCTTAGCGTTCCAGCGCCCACAAGTGACCCAGTACTTC. Full variable domain (outside the CDR3, taken from reference TRBV7-9 and TRBJ2-5): DTGVSQNPRHKITKRGQNVTFRCDPISEHNRLYWYRQTLGQGPEFLTYFQNEAQLEKSRLLSDRFSAERPKGSFSTLEIQRTEQGDSAMYLCASSLAFQRPQVTQYFGPGTRLLVL.

This clonotype was counted once. Because the CDR3 is missing its conserved closing phenylalanine or tryptophan, this is likely a read error. No DNA is shown, since the ends of the CDR3 on it are uncertain; the CDR3 is the one TCRdb lists. The chain has TRBV7-2 and TRBJ2-5; whether TRBD1, the table's D call, matches the DNA was not checked. The CDR3 sequence runs 13 residues, both termini included. Germline CDR1 and CDR2: SGHTA and FQGNSA. This chain's CDR3 is CASSFVRQGDPPL.

This clonotype showed up many times. The CDR3 is CASSKSGSTGELFF. The CDR3 coding sequence is TGTGCCAGCAGTAAATCAGGGAGCACCGGGGAGCTGTTTTTT. V usage is TRBV7-9 and J usage is TRBJ2-2; D tentatively fits TRBD1 or TRBD2 (5 bases each). Germline V gene lookup returns CDR1 SEHNR and CDR2 FQNEAQ (reference sequence). V was pared by 6 bases and J by 4 bases, with 12 bases between. This CDR3 is built from 14 residues. Full variable domain (missing parts from reference TRBV7-9 and TRBJ2-2): DTGVSQNPRHKITKRGQNVTFRCDPISEHNRLYWYRQTLGQGPEFLTYFQNEAQLEKSRLLSDRFSAERPKGSFSTLEIQRTEQGDSAMYLCASSKSGSTGELFFGEGSRLTVL.

This clonotype was counted ten times or more. V usage is TRBV29-1 and J usage is TRBJ1-3; D not certain. V dropped 4 bases and J dropped 1 base, with 17 bases sitting between them. Germline-derived CDR1 and CDR2 are SQVTM and ANQGSEA. The CDR3 totals 16 residues. This chain's CDR3 is CSVVGPGKPSGNTIYF. The CDR3 nucleotides read TGCAGCGTTGTGGGCCCCGGAAAGCCATCTGGAAACACCATATATTTT.

V and J are TRBV19 and TRBJ2-1; TRBD1 matches 9 bases. Germline V lookup: CDR1 LNHDA, CDR2 SQIVND (reference sequence). This CDR3 is built from 14 residues. V dropped 4 bases and J dropped 8; count of bases not matched to a gene: 6. Here the CDR3 reads CASSTGQGRDEQFF. The CDR3 DNA reads TGTGCCAGTAGTACGGGACAGGGTAGGGATGAGCAGTTCTTC.

The gene calls are TRBV11-1 and TRBJ1-2; D is undetermined. Trimming took off 9 bases at V and 4 bases at J, with 21 bases between the two ends. CDR1 is SGHAT, CDR2 FQDESV, per germline (reference sequence). The CDR3 is made up of 15 amino acids. The CDR3: CASSILEHNLYGYTF. In DNA form, the CDR3 reads TGTGCCAGTAGCATTCTAGAACATAATCTCTATGGCTACACCTTC.

This sequence joins TRBV7-4 and TRBJ2-2; 11 bases agree with TRBD2. The V and J ends lost 6 bases and 7 bases, in that order; junction bases with no gene match: 7. The CDR3 is made up of 15 amino acids. Germline values: CDR1 SGHVT, CDR2 SQSDAQ. CDR3 sequence reads: CASRVAGGSVGELFF. The CDR3, as DNA: TGTGCCAGCAGAGTAGCGGGGGGGAGCGTCGGGGAGCTGTTTTTT.

The chain combines TRBV19 with TRBJ1-1; TRBD1 is a possible D gene (6 bases). The germline V and J ends were trimmed by 7 bases and 9 bases, with 18 bases remaining between them. The CDR3 contains 13 residues. Germline-derived CDR1 and CDR2 are LNHDA and SQIVND (reference sequence). The CDR3 sequence: CASTRGRRTKAFF. The CDR3 bases are TGTGCCAGTACCAGGGGTAGACGAACTAAAGCTTTCTTT.

The genes are TRBV9 and TRBJ2-1, with a weak D call TRBD2 (7 bases). The CDR3 is made up of 14 amino acids. Trimming left V 7 bases short and J 5 bases short, with 16 bases between. Germline CDR1 and CDR2: SGDLS and YYNGEE. CDR3 bases: TGTGCCAGCCAGAGGGGGGGCCACAACAATGAGCAGTTCTTC. It translates to CASQRGGHNNEQFF.

CDR3 sequence: CASSSKGHRPNAETF. CDR3 nucleotide sequence: TGTGCCAGCAGCTCTAAAGGCCACAGACCTAACGCCGAAACCTTC. V is TRBV7-9 and J is TRBJ1-2; no reliable D call. V was clipped by 4 bases and J by 14 bases, with 26 bases between them. CDR3 length: 15 amino acids. Germline CDR1 is SEHNR and CDR2 is FQNEAQ (reference sequence). Looking up the rest from reference TRBV7-9 and TRBJ1-2 gives the full variable domain: DTGVSQNPRHKITKRGQNVTFRCDPISEHNRLYWYRQTLGQGPEFLTYFQNEAQLEKSRLLSDRFSAERPKGSFSTLEIQRTEQGDSAMYLCASSSKGHRPNAETFGSGTRLTVV.

The rearrangement links TRBV20-1 to TRBJ1-2, with no clear D. The CDR3 consists of 12 residues. CDR1 is DFQATT, CDR2 SNEGSKA, per germline (reference sequence). The ends were cut back, 4 bases at V and 12 bases at J, with 18 bases in the middle. The CDR3 sequence: CSANRRFFGHTF. The CDR3 DNA is TGCAGTGCTAACCGACGGTTCTTCGGGCACACCTTC.

This clonotype was counted once. The J gene is TRBJ1-1, the V gene TRBV19; D gene ambiguous. The CDR3 is 13 residues long. Trimming shortened V by 7 bases and J by 3 bases, and 12 bases separated the two germline ends. Germline V CDR1 and CDR2: LNHDA, SQIVND (reference sequence). This chain's CDR3 is CASMPGSDTEAFF. The CDR3 DNA sequence: TGTGCCAGTATGCCGGGGTCAGACACTGAAGCTTTCTTT. Based on the CDR3 plus reference TRBV19 and TRBJ1-1, the full variable domain is DGGITQSPKYLFRKEGQNVTLSCEQNLNHDAMYWYRQDPGQGLRLIYYSQIVNDFQKGDIAEGYSVSREKKESFPLTVTSAQKNPTAFYLCASMPGSDTEAFFGQGTRLTVV.

As for this clonotype: A much bigger clone sits one base away, suggesting this may be a read error. The V call is TRBV12-5, the J call TRBJ1-1; tentative D call: TRBD1 (5 bases). The CDR3 is made up of 13 amino acids. Germline CDR1 LGHNT, CDR2 FRNRAP. The DNA of the CDR3 is TGTGCCAGCAGGGATTCGAAGGACACTGAAGCTTTCTTT. Its translation is CASRDSKDTEAFF.

V and J are TRBV20-1 and TRBJ1-6; D ambiguous. The CDR3 covers 16 residues. Germline lookup yields CDR1 DFQATT and CDR2 SNEGSKA (reference sequence). Trimming removed 0 bases from V and 0 bases from J, with 9 bases in between. Here the CDR3 reads CSARDYGVSYNSPLHF. CDR3 sequence (DNA): TGCAGTGCTAGAGATTACGGGGTCTCCTATAATTCACCCCTCCACTTT.

As concerns this clonotype: The DNA is omitted, as the CDR3 cannot be located on it reliably, and the CDR3 follows TCRdb's listing. The J gene is TRBJ1-5, the V gene TRBV7-9; the D segment call TRBD1 is taken from the table without a DNA check. The CDR3 spans 17 residues, counting both ends. Germline V CDR1 and CDR2: SEHNR, FQNEAQ (reference sequence). The CDR3 sequence: CASSYVGGEQYFGPQHF.

A note on this clonotype: Germline is not matched at one junction end, which may reflect a read error. This sequence joins TRBV7-3 and TRBJ2-3, with TRBD1 matching 8 bases. The CDR3 has 14 residues. The germline gives CDR1 SGHTA, CDR2 FQGTGA. The CDR3: CASRGDRGTGTQYF. The CDR3 DNA reads as TGTGCCAGCCGGGGTGACAGGGGCACAGGTACGCAGTATTTT.

The sample holds many counts of this clonotype. The gene calls are TRBV20-1 and TRBJ2-3, with 10 bases lining up with TRBD2. This CDR3 has 14 residues. V shed 2 bases and J 1 base; nucleotides not matched to a gene: 0. Germline CDR1 is DFQATT and CDR2 is SNEGSKA (reference sequence). The CDR3 DNA is TGCAGTGCTAGACTAGCGGGGGGCACAGATACGCAGTATTTT. This sequence encodes CSARLAGGTDTQYF.

This chain joins TRBV20-1 and TRBJ1-5; D is undetermined. Trimming shortened V by 6 bases and J by 11 bases, and 20 bases separated the two germline ends. The CDR3 loop spans 13 amino acids. The V gene's germline CDR1 is DFQATT and CDR2 SNEGSKA (reference sequence). CDR3 amino acids: CSAPDGLVRTQHF. As DNA, the CDR3 is TGCAGTGCACCGGACGGTCTCGTGAGGACCCAGCATTTT.

This clonotype was detected only a few times. The rearrangement links TRBV3-1 to TRBJ2-3; D could derive from TRBD1 or TRBD2 (5 bases each). In germline, CDR1 is LGHDT, CDR2 YNNKEL (reference sequence). V lost 8 bases and J 5 bases, leaving 17 bases between the germline ends. The CDR3 totals 14 residues. CDR3 sequence (DNA): TGTGCCAGCGCTCCGGGGCCTCAAGGAGATACGCAGTATTTT. This sequence encodes CASAPGPQGDTQYF.

The genes are TRBV20-1 and TRBJ1-2; no firm D call. From germline, CDR1 is DFQATT and CDR2 SNEGSKA (reference sequence). CDR3 length equals 10 residues. The V gene lost 1 base and the J gene lost 6 bases, with 3 bases spanning the gap. The chain's CDR3 is CSARGNGYTF. The CDR3, as DNA: TGCAGTGCTAGAGGGAATGGCTACACCTTC.

The chain carries TRBV29-1 and TRBJ2-3; D is undetermined. V shed 4 bases and J shed 2 bases, with 7 bases lying between them. Germline CDR1 SQVTM, CDR2 ANQGSEA. CDR3 size: 12 residues. DNA of the CDR3: TGCAGCGTTGGGGCCTACACAGATACGCAGTATTTT. As protein: CSVGAYTDTQYF.

The chain is built from TRBV25-1 and TRBJ2-5; D possibly corresponds to TRBD2 (6 bases). The length of the CDR3 is 15 residues. Germline CDR1 MGHDK, CDR2 SYGVNS. V was cut by 6 bases and J by 7 bases, with 21 bases left in between. The CDR3 nucleotides are TGTGCCAGCAGGACCGGGACTCGGGACGGAGGGACCCAGTACTTC. Encoded protein: CASRTGTRDGGTQYF.

With regard to this clonotype: This CDR3 is missing its conserved last phenylalanine or tryptophan, likely due to a read error. No DNA is shown, since the ends of the CDR3 on it are uncertain; the CDR3 is the one TCRdb lists. V gene TRBV7-2 combines with J gene TRBJ2-7; the table assigns TRBD1, which was not confirmed against the DNA. The CDR3 totals 13 residues, both ends included. CDR1 is SGHTA and CDR2 is FQGNSA in the germline V gene. The CDR3 loop reads CASSPVMGNSPHH.